Listed here is a single T cell receptor beta chain. Its specificity is not known. Sequencing used immunoSEQ multiplex PCR; TCRdb keeps in-frame clones, though not all of them. Among under 80,000 clones listed, 70% to 90% were seen once. This CDR3 has 16 amino acids. These data are taken from a study of cytomegalovirus exposure and HLA in healthy donors. Study-level points and caveats: In vitro assays verified that a few CMV-associated chains recognized CMV antigens specifically.

The sample was PBMCs. The chain combines TRBV21-1 with TRBJ1-2; the table gives TRBD1 as D, unverified against the DNA. TRBV21-1 is given as a pseudogene. The TCR originated in a woman aged 18-30 years in good health and CMV-seronegative. The CDR3 sequence is CASSILLEGAFHGYTF. The CDR3 DNA sequence: TGTGCCAGCAGCATCCTTCTCGAGGGGGCTTTTCATGGCTACACCTTC.